This TCR beta chain was recovered during a study of siplizumab effects on memory and regulatory T cells. Study-level findings and limits: Proliferating Tregs in siplizumab cultures were never verified as suppressive.

With respect to this clone: The antigen is undetermined.

V shed 4 bases and J shed 3 bases, with 11 bases lying between them. There are 13 residues in the CDR3. The germline V gene has CDR1 SGHRS and CDR2 YFSETQ. Clones were read by immunoSEQ multiplex PCR, and TCRdb kept only the in-frame ones, dropping some. The sample shows over 90,000 clones, roughly nine tenths of them seen only once. Source material: CD4+ T cells sorted from blood. The receptor comes from a human donor in good health. The chain is built from TRBV5-1 and TRBJ2-7, with a tentative D call TRBD2 (6 bases). The CDR3 sequence: CASSPVGGYEQYF. In nucleotides, the CDR3 is TGCGCCAGCAGCCCCGTCGGGGGCTACGAGCAGTACTTC.